Shown below are 15 T cell receptor beta chains from a single sample sequenced in a study of CXCR3-negative and CXCR3-positive naive CD8 T cells. General study points: CXCR3-negative naive cells had less hydrophobic TRB CDR3s than did CXCR3-positive naive cells.

Antigens for these TCRs are unknown. Via 5' RACE with UMI labels, TRB cDNA libraries were prepared. After re-calling the 5' RACE reads, TCRdb lists one entry per CDR3 protein, DNA absent. The sample shows approximately 88,000 distinct CDR3 sequences, and 0.53% sits with its ten largest clones. The sample comprised naive CXCR3+ CD8+ T cells from blood. Subset given: CD45RO-CCR7+CD27+CD95- naive CD8+ T cells expressing CXCR3 (TNR3+). The source of these receptors is a human donor in good health. Some clones in this sample may be carry-over from other donors' samples.

V usage is TRBV4-2 and J usage is TRBJ2-3; with no DNA, the TCRdb D assignment of TRBD2 cannot be verified. The CDR3 consists of 18 residues. Germline CDR1 and CDR2: LGHNA and YNFKEQ. CDR3: CASSLRISWGGPADTQYF.

The genes are TRBV5-4 and TRBJ2-1; TCRdb names TRBD1, which stays unverified in the absence of DNA. The V gene's germline CDR1 is SGHNT and CDR2 YYREEE (reference sequence). The CDR3 is made up of 15 amino acids. The CDR3 reads CASSFWTEAYNEQFF. The full variable domain, with the rest looked up from reference TRBV5-4 and TRBJ2-1, is ETGVTQSPTHLIKTRGQQVTLRCSSQSGHNTVSWYQQALGQGPQFIFQYYREEENGRGNFPPRFSGLQFPNYSSELNVNALELDDSALYLCASSFWTEAYNEQFFGPGTRLTVL.

The chain is built from TRBV14 and TRBJ2-5; TCRdb proposes TRBD2, but this gene call is untestable without DNA. CDR1 and CDR2 (germline): SGHDN, FVKESK. The CDR3 runs 15 residues. CDR3 in amino acids: CASSLGAGGVETQYF.

V is TRBV9 and J is TRBJ2-1; TCRdb returns TRBD1, unconfirmable since there is no DNA. The CDR3 is made up of 16 amino acids. The germline gives CDR1 SGDLS, CDR2 YYNGEE. The chain's CDR3 is CASSVGRGATYNEQFF.

The CDR3 sequence is CASSYPDREDKSSYNEQFF. The chain joins TRBV6-6 to TRBJ2-1; TCRdb's D call of TRBD1 is untestable without DNA. Germline lookup yields CDR1 MNHNY and CDR2 SVGAGI (reference sequence). The CDR3 length is 19 residues.

The chain links TRBV3-1 to TRBJ2-1; checking the TCRdb D call of TRBD2 is not possible without DNA. CDR1 and CDR2 from the germline V gene are LGHDT and YNNKEL (reference sequence). The CDR3 runs 14 residues. This CDR3 is CASSQENEGDEQFF.

The rearrangement uses TRBV12-3 or TRBV12-4 and TRBJ2-2; the D call of TRBD1 rests on TCRdb alone, since no DNA is present to check it. The CDR3 contains 17 residues. This chain's CDR3 is CASSLSIGTVVTGELFF.

J is TRBJ2-3 and V is TRBV6-2 or TRBV6-3; TCRdb gives TRBD1 as the D gene, but with no DNA this cannot be confirmed. Germline V lookup: CDR1 MNHEY, CDR2 SVGEGT. The CDR3 length is 15 residues. This chain's CDR3 is CASSYEGAVTDTQYF.

The gene calls are TRBV14 and TRBJ2-5. Germline CDR1 is SGHDN and CDR2 is FVKESK. The CDR3 runs 15 residues. CDR3 sequence reads: CASSQDLADQETQYF.

This chain joins TRBV6-5 and TRBJ2-7; TCRdb outputs TRBD1, but without DNA this stays unchecked. The CDR3 totals 14 residues. CDR1 and CDR2 (germline): MNHEY, SVGAGI. The CDR3 sequence is CACSSRGDTYEQYF.

The rearrangement joins TRBV7-9 to TRBJ2-7. CDR1 and CDR2 from the germline V gene are SEHNR and FQNEAQ (reference sequence). This CDR3 is 13 amino acids long. CDR3 residues: CASSPGGTYEQYF.

The chain carries TRBV4-1 and TRBJ2-1; with no DNA, the TCRdb D assignment of TRBD2 cannot be verified. The CDR3 spans 15 residues. CDR1 and CDR2 from the germline V gene are MGHRA and YSYEKL. CDR3 protein: CASSQVPAAGYEQFF.

V and J are TRBV28 and TRBJ2-5; TCRdb's D gene call, TRBD1, goes unchecked for lack of DNA. The CDR3 length is 15 residues. Germline V gene data show CDR1 as MDHEN and CDR2 as SYDVKM. CDR3 sequence reads: CASSPRDREGETQYF.

J is TRBJ1-1 and V is TRBV6-2 or TRBV6-3. This CDR3 spans 14 amino acids. Germline V gene lookup returns CDR1 MNHEY and CDR2 SVGEGT. CDR3 protein: CASSSRFGDTEAFF.

The J gene is TRBJ2-7, the V gene TRBV5-5; with no DNA, the TCRdb D assignment of TRBD2 cannot be verified. This CDR3 spans 17 amino acids. Germline loops: CDR1 SGHKS, CDR2 YYEKEE (reference sequence). CDR3 loop: CASSLVASGSSPYEQYF.